This TCR beta chain derives from a study of cytomegalovirus exposure and HLA in healthy donors. Findings of the study overall: As was reported, the HLA-A and HLA-B alleles of most subjects were accurately predicted from TCR beta sequences.

Note on this clone: Its specificity is not known.

Per germline, CDR1 MDHEN and CDR2 SYDVKM. There are 15 residues in the CDR3. The V end lost 6 bases, the J end lost 0 bases, and 15 bases lay between the germline ends. PCR used 60 Vbeta primers and 13 Jbeta primers. Using immunoSEQ multiplex PCR, the repertoire was profiled, and TCRdb retains in-frame clones only, with some absent. This table has 90,000 to 100,000 clones, around 80% appearing once. V usage is TRBV28 and J usage is TRBJ2-7; the D gene is possibly TRBD1 (6 bases). The specimen sequenced was PBMCs. The TCR originated in a man between 60 and 75 years old in good health and CMV-seropositive. CDR3 region: CASSLWTASSYEQYF. The CDR3 DNA is TGTGCCAGCAGCCTATGGACAGCATCCTCCTACGAGCAGTACTTC. Combining the CDR3 with reference TRBV28 and TRBJ2-7 gives the whole variable domain DVKVTQSSRYLVKRTGEKVFLECVQDMDHENMFWYRQDPGLGLRLIYFSYDVKMKEKGDIPEGYSVSREKKERFSLILESASTNQTSMYLCASSLWTASSYEQYFGPGTRLTVT.